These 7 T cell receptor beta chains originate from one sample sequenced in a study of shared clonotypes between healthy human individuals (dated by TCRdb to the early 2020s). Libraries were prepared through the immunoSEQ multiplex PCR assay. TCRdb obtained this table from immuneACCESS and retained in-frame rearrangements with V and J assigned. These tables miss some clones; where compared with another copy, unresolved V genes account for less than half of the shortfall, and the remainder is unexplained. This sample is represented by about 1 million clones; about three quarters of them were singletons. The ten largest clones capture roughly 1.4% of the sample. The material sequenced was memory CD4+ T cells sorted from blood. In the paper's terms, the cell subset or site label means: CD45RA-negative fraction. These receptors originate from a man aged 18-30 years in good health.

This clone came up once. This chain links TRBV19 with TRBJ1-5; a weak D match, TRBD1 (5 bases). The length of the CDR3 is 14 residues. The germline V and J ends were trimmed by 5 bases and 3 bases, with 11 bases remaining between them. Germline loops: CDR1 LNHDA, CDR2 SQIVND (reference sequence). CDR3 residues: CASSQGRLNQPQHF. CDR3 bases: TGTGCCAGTAGTCAGGGACGGCTCAATCAGCCCCAGCATTTT.

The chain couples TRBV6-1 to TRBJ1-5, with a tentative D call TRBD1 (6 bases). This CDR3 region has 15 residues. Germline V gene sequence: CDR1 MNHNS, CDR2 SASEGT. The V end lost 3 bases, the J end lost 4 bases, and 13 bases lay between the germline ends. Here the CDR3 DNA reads TGTGCCAGCAGTGAGATAAGGGGGAATAATCAGCCCCAGCATTTT. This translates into CASSEIRGNNQPQHF.

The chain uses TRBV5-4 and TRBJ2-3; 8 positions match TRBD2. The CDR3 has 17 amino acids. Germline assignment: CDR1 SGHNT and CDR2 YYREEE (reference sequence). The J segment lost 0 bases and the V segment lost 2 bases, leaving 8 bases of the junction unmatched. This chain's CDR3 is CASSLGSGGSSTDTQYF. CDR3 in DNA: TGTGCCAGCAGCTTAGGCAGCGGGGGATCTAGCACAGATACGCAGTATTTT.

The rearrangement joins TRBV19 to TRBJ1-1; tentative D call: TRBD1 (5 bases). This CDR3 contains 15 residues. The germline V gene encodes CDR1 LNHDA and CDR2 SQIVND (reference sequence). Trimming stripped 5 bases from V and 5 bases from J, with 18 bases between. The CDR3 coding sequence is TGTGCCAGTAGTCATCCCGGGGCGCCGTCAACTGAAGCTTTCTTT. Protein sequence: CASSHPGAPSTEAFF.

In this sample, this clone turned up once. The CDR3 sequence: CASSELAGATDTQYF. DNA for the CDR3: TGTGCCAGCAGTGAACTAGCGGGGGCCACAGATACGCAGTATTTT. The rearrangement joins TRBV2 to TRBJ2-3; 10 nucleotides agree with TRBD2. The CDR3 is 15 residues long. Germline values: CDR1 SNHLY, CDR2 FYNNEI. V gave up 2 bases and J gave up 2 bases; unmatched junction bases: 1.

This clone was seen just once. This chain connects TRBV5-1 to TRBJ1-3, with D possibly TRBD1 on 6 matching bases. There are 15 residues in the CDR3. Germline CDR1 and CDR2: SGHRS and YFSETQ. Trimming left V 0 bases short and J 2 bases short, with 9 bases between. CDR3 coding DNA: TGCGCCAGCAGCTTGGAAGGGGGTACTGGAAACACCATATATTTT. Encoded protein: CASSLEGGTGNTIYF.

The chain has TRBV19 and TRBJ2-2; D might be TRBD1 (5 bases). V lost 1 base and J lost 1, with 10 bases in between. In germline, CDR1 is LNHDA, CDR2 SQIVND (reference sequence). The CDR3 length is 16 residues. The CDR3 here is CASSIVKGRNTGELFF. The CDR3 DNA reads TGTGCCAGTAGTATAGTGAAGGGGCGGAACACCGGGGAGCTGTTTTTT.